This entry features one T cell receptor (beta chain) sequence. No antigen is known for it. This record belongs to a study of CD8+ T cells in alopecia areata. About the research overall: Treated patients received oral tofacitinib, 5 to 10 mg twice daily.

Extracted from the samples, RNA was reverse transcribed into cDNA to serve as the sequencing template. Clones were read by immunoSEQ multiplex PCR, and TCRdb kept only the in-frame ones, dropping some. The sample holds around 100,000 clones, roughly 60% seen once. Treatment defined: oral pan-JAK inhibitor, 5-10 mg twice daily. Obtained from alopecia areata patients were lesional scalp punch biopsies along with peripheral blood. CDR3 length: 12 amino acids. Trimming took off 6 bases at V and 3 bases at J, with 9 bases between the two ends. Germline assignment: CDR1 MNHNS and CDR2 SASEGT. Study-level points and caveats: Scalp clonality decreased significantly with tofacitinib, and so did expanded CD8+ clones among the top 100.

The chain links TRBV6-1 to TRBJ2-7; no definite D call. This TCR was sampled from a human donor with alopecia areata. The sample consisted of CD8+ T cells sorted from blood, taken between weeks 55 and 70, from a patient treated with tofacitinib. The DNA for the CDR3 is TGTGCCAGCAGGGACCGTGGCTACGAGCAGTACTTC. Amino acid sequence: CASRDRGYEQYF.